This is a list of T cell receptor beta chains from one sample in a study of control samples from healthy donors and cancer patients. Some clones are missing from TCRdb's copy, which holds only in-frame ones; the method was immunoSEQ multiplex PCR. The data show 100,000 to 150,000 clones, 90% seen once. The material sequenced was blood. The receptors derive from a man aged 40-49 years in good health. Each CDR3 is given with its conserved first and last residue. A D gene is named only where the DNA matches it firmly. Size is stated for part of the rows, as once, few or many counts, or as a class when the clone is expanded.

D	length	J	V	size	DNA	CDR3
NA	14	TRBJ1-3	TRBV2	NA	TGTGCCCTCGGGGGACATAGCTCTGGAAACACCATATATTTT	CALGGHSSGNTIYF
NA	13	TRBJ2-7	TRBV2	NA	TGTGCCAGCAGTTTGACAGGCCTGGAGGAGCAGTACTTC	CASSLTGLEEQYF
NA	16	TRBJ2-6	TRBV5-1	NA	TGCGCCAGCAGCTTGCCAGAAAGCTCTGGGGCCAACGTCCTGACTTTC	CASSLPESSGANVLTF
NA	14	TRBJ2-7	TRBV5-1	NA	TGCGCCAGCAGCACGGAAGGACCGACCTACGAGCAGTACTTC	CASSTEGPTYEQYF
NA	13	TRBJ1-5	TRBV7-2	NA	TGTGCCAGCAGCTTTCGGGCCAATCAGCCCCAGCATTTT	CASSFRANQPQHF
NA	15	TRBJ2-5	TRBV5-1	once	TGCGCCAGCAGCTTGGGGGGCCCTACTTCCGAGACCCAGTACTTC	CASSLGGPTSETQYF
NA	16	TRBJ1-4	TRBV5-1	NA	TGCGCCAGCAGCAGGGATCCCCGGGGGATAAATGAAAAACTGTTTTTT	CASSRDPRGINEKLFF
NA	15	TRBJ1-1	TRBV6-5	NA	TGTGCCAGCAGTTACTCGATAGTAAGGGGCGCTGAAGCTTTCTTT	CASSYSIVRGAEAFF
NA	15	TRBJ1-1	TRBV6-1	NA	TGTGCCAGCAGTCCCGGAAAGGGCACGGCCTCAGAAGCTTTCTTT	CASSPGKGTASEAFF
NA	13	TRBJ1-4	TRBV11-2	NA	TGTGCCAGCAGCTTAGCGTGGGAAGAAAAACTGTTTTTT	CASSLAWEEKLFF
NA	11	TRBJ2-5	TRBV5-1	NA	TGCGCCAGCAGATACCAAGAGACCCAGTACTTC	CASRYQETQYF
TRBD1	18	TRBJ1-4	TRBV7-8	NA	TGTGCCAGCAGCCCCTCGGGCGGGACAGGGTCTTCTGGGGAAAAACTGTTTTTT	CASSPSGGTGSSGEKLFF
TRBD2	16	TRBJ2-1	TRBV5-1	NA	TGCGCCAGCAGCTTGCTTCCCACTAGCGGGGACAATGAGCAGTTCTTC	CASSLLPTSGDNEQFF
NA	16	TRBJ2-1	TRBV4-1	NA	TGCGCCAGCAGCCAATTCGTGGGGCTGCCCCACAATGAGCAGTTCTTC	CASSQFVGLPHNEQFF
NA	14	TRBJ1-3	TRBV28	NA	TGTGCCAGCAGTTTCTCGGGGAATAGAAACACCATATATTTT	CASSFSGNRNTIYF
NA	14	TRBJ2-7	TRBV5-1	NA	TGCGCCAGCAGCTCGGCGGGGCTAGCAAACGAGCAGTACTTC	CASSSAGLANEQYF
TRBD1	17	TRBJ1-3	TRBV4-2	NA	TGTGCCAGCAGCCAAGATTGGGGGACAGGCTCTGGAAACACCATATATTTT	CASSQDWGTGSGNTIYF
NA	15	TRBJ1-2	TRBV4-2	NA	TGTGCCAGCAGCCAAGATAGTTGGACAGTCTATGGCTACACCTTC	CASSQDSWTVYGYTF
NA	12	TRBJ2-2	TRBV30	NA	TGTGCCTGGAGTGTTTCTACCGGGGAGCTGTTTTTT	CAWSVSTGELFF
NA	14	TRBJ1-4	TRBV28	NA	TGTGCCAGCAGTCCCCCGACCTTGGGTGAAAAACTGTTTTTT	CASSPPTLGEKLFF
NA	15	TRBJ2-7	TRBV7-8	NA	TGTGCCAGCAGCACCAGAGGTGTGTTGCGCTACGAGCAGTACTTC	CASSTRGVLRYEQYF
TRBD1	16	TRBJ2-7	TRBV27	NA	TGTGCCAGCAGTCCTTCGACAGGGGAACGCTCCTACGAGCAGTACTTC	CASSPSTGERSYEQYF
TRBD2	16	TRBJ2-3	TRBV5-6	once	TGTGCCAGCAGCTCACTTTGGAAGCGGGGGATAGATACGCAGTATTTT	CASSSLWKRGIDTQYF
TRBD1	15	TRBJ2-7	TRBV2	few	TGTGCCAGCAGGGAACAGGGGGCGCTACCCTACGAGCAGTACTTC	CASREQGALPYEQYF
NA	15	TRBJ1-1	TRBV15	NA	TGTGCCACCAGCAGTTTCGAGACTAAGGGTACTGAAGCTTTCTTT	CATSSFETKGTEAFF
NA	13	TRBJ2-2	TRBV9	NA	TGTGCCAGCAGCGTCTGGGACACCGGGGAGCTGTTTTTT	CASSVWDTGELFF
NA	12	TRBJ1-1	TRBV10-3	NA	TGTGCCATCAGTGAGTGGGGCGCTGAAGCTTTCTTT	CAISEWGAEAFF
NA	11	TRBJ1-2	TRBV27	once	TGTGCCAGCACAGGCGGCTATGGCTACACCTTC	CASTGGYGYTF
NA	15	TRBJ1-3	TRBV18	NA	TGTGCCAGCTCACGTGGAGCCTCGGCTGGAAACACCATATATTTT	CASSRGASAGNTIYF
NA	15	TRBJ1-1	TRBV3-1/TRBV3-2	NA	TGTGCCAGCAGCCATCTAGGCAGTCGAGACACTGAAGCTTTCTTT	CASSHLGSRDTEAFF
TRBD1	14	TRBJ1-1	TRBV5-1	NA	TGCGCCAGCAGCGGCGGACAGGGGAACACTGAAGCTTTCTTT	CASSGGQGNTEAFF
TRBD1	18	TRBJ1-1	TRBV25-1	NA	TGTGCCAGCAGTGTCTGGGACAGGGGACGATCAAGGGGCACTGAAGCTTTCTTT	CASSVWDRGRSRGTEAFF
TRBD2	15	TRBJ2-7	TRBV9	NA	TGTGCCAGCAGCACCGGAGCGGGGGGTCGCTACGAGCAGTACTTC	CASSTGAGGRYEQYF
TRBD1	18	TRBJ2-7	TRBV5-1	NA	TGCGCCAGCAGCTTGGCCAGGACAGGGGGCAGGTTCGGCTACGAGCAGTACTTC	CASSLARTGGRFGYEQYF
TRBD1	17	TRBJ2-1	TRBV3-1/TRBV3-2	NA	TGTGCCAGCAGCCAAGAGGACAGGGGGCTAACCTACAATGAGCAGTTCTTC	CASSQEDRGLTYNEQFF
TRBD1	16	TRBJ1-1	TRBV9	NA	TGTGCCAGCAGCGTAGTAACCTTGGGACAGGGGGCCGAGGCTTTCTTT	CASSVVTLGQGAEAFF
TRBD1	14	TRBJ1-1	TRBV27	NA	TGTGCCAGCAGGAGGACCAGGGGGCTCGCTGAAGCTTTCTTT	CASRRTRGLAEAFF
TRBD1	13	TRBJ1-2	TRBV5-6	NA	TGTGCCACCCAGGGACAGGGTATCTCGGGCTACACCTTC	CATQGQGISGYTF
TRBD1	14	TRBJ1-4	TRBV5-4	NA	TGTGCCAGCAGCGTGGGACAGAGAAATGAAAAACTGTTTTTT	CASSVGQRNEKLFF
NA	12	TRBJ2-5	TRBV7-9	NA	TGTGCCAGCAGCTTCCCCAAAGAGACCCAGTACTTC	CASSFPKETQYF
TRBD1	15	TRBJ2-7	TRBV14	NA	TGTGCCAGCAGCCAAGATCTGGCAGGGGGCCGCGAGCAGTACTTC	CASSQDLAGGREQYF
TRBD1	13	TRBJ1-2	TRBV6-5	NA	TGTGCCAGCAGACGACAGGGGGGATCTGGCTACACCTTC	CASRRQGGSGYTF
NA	13	TRBJ2-5	TRBV7-3	NA	TGTGCCAGCGGGGGTAGGCGCCAAGAGACCCAGTACTTC	CASGGRRQETQYF
NA	17	TRBJ2-6	TRBV2	NA	TGTGCCAGCAGAGGCATGCTTGGAAGCTCTGGGGCCAACGTCCTGACTTTC	CASRGMLGSSGANVLTF
NA	14	TRBJ2-1	TRBV7-9	NA	TGTGCCAGCAGCTTCCTTGGGCGTACGAATGAGCAGTTCTTC	CASSFLGRTNEQFF
NA	12	TRBJ1-1	TRBV18	NA	TGTGCCAGCTCAGAGCCGGTTACGAAGGCTTTCTTT	CASSEPVTKAFF
NA	15	TRBJ2-7	TRBV5-5	NA	TGTGCCAGCAGCTTGGGTACGCGCGGAGGAAACGAGCAGTACTTC	CASSLGTRGGNEQYF